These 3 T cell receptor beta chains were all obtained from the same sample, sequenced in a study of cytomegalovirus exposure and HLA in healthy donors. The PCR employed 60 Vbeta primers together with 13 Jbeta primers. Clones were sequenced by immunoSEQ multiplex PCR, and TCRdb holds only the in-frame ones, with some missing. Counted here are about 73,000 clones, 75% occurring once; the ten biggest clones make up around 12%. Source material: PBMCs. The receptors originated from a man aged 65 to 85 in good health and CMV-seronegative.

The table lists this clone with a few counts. For the CDR3, the DNA is TGTGCCAGCTGCGGCGGGGGGTTCTACGAGCAGTACTTC. This gives the protein CASCGGGFYEQYF. This sequence joins TRBV6-6 and TRBJ2-7; 8 nucleotides line up with TRBD2. From germline, CDR1 is MNHNY and CDR2 SVGAGI (reference sequence). After removal of 8 bases from V and 3 bases from J, the junction contained 6 bases not matched to a gene. The CDR3 runs 13 residues.

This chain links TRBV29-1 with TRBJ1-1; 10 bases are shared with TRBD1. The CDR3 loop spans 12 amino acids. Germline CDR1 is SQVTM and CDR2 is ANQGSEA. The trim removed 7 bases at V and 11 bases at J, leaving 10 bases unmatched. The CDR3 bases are TGCAGCGCCATCCGGGACAGGGGTGTTGCTTTCTTT. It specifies CSAIRDRGVAFF.

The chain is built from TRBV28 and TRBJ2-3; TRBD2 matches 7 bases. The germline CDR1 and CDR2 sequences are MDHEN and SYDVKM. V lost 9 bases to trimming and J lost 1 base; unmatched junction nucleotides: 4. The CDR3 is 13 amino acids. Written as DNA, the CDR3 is TGTGCCAGTCTAACTAGCGGCACAGATACGCAGTATTTT. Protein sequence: CASLTSGTDTQYF.